This record looks at one T cell receptor (beta chain) sequence and its context. The data stem from a study of tumour-infiltrating T cells in Burkitt lymphoma. This CDR3 is built from 15 residues. Between the trimmed V and J ends, which lost 5 bases and 6 bases, there was a span of 19 bases. Germline CDR1 is SGHVS and CDR2 is FQNEAQ. The table came from immunoSEQ multiplex PCR; TCRdb's copy has only in-frame clones and leaves some out. The sample has approximately 500 clones, about 91% seen once. V usage is TRBV7-8 and J usage is TRBJ2-5; tentatively, D is TRBD2 (5 bases). This receptor was identified in a human donor with Burkitt lymphoma. Some clones in this sample may be carry-over from other donors' samples. The sample comprised tumor tissue. The CDR3 coding sequence is TGTGCCAGCAGCCCGGAACCGGGAACAGAAAAGACCCAGTACTTC. This gives the protein CASSPEPGTEKTQYF.